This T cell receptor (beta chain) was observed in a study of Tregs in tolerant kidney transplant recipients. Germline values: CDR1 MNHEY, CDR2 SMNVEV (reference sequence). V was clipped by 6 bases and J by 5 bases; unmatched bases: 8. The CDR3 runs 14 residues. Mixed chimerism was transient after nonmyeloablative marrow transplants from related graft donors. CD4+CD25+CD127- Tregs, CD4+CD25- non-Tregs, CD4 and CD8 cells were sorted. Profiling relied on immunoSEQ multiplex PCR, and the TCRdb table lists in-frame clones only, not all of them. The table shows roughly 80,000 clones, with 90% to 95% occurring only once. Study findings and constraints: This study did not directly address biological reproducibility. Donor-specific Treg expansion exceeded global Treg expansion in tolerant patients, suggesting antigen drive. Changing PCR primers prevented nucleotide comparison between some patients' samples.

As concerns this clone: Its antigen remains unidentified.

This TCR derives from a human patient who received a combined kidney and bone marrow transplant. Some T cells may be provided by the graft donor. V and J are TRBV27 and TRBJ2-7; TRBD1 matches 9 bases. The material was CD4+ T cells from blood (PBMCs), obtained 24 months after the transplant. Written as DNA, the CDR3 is TGTGCCAGCAGACTCGGGACAGGGAACCACGAGCAGTACTTC. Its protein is CASRLGTGNHEQYF.